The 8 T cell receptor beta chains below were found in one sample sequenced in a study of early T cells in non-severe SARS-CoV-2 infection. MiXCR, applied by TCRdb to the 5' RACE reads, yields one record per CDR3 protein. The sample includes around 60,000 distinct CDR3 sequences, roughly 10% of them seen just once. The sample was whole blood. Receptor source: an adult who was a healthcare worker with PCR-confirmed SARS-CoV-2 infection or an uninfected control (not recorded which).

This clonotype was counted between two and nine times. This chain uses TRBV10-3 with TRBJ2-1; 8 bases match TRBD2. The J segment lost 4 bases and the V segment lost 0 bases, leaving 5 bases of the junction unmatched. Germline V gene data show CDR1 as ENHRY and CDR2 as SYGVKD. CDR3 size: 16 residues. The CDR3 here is CAISESAGGLYNEQFF. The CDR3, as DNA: TGTGCCATCAGTGAGTCTGCGGGGGGACTATACAATGAGCAGTTCTTC.

The CDR3 sequence: CASSTGPITEAFF. DNA for the CDR3: TGTGCCAGCAGCACTGGACCGATCACTGAAGCTTTCTTT. The V and J genes are TRBV3-1 and TRBJ1-1; D not resolved. CDR1 is LGHDT, CDR2 YNNKEL, per germline (reference sequence). Trimming removed 5 bases at V and 4 bases at J, with 11 bases between. This CDR3 is built from 13 residues. The complete variable domain, with remaining parts taken from reference TRBV3-1 and TRBJ1-1, reads DTAVSQTPKYLVTQMGNDKSIKCEQNLGHDTMYWYKQDSKKFLKIMFSYNNKELIINETVPNRFSPKSPDKAHLNLHINSLELGDSAVYFCASSTGPITEAFFGQGTRLTVV.

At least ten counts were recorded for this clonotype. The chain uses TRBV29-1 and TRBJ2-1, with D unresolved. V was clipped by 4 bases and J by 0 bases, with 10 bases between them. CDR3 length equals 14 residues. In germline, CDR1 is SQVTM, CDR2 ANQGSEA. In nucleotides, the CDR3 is TGCAGCGTTGGTAAGGAGAGCTCCTACAATGAGCAGTTCTTC. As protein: CSVGKESSYNEQFF.

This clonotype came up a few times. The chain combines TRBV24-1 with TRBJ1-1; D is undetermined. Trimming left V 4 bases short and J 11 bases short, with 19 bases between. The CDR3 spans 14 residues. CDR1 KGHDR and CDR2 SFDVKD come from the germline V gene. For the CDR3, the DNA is TGTGCCACCAGTGACCGCCGGATCTGGCCCGAGGCTTTCTTT. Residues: CATSDRRIWPEAFF.

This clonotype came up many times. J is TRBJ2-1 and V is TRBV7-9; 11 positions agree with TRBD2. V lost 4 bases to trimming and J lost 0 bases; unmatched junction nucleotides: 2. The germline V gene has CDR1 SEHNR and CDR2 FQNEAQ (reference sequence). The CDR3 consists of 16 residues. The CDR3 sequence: CASSSGTSGSYNEQFF. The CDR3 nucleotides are TGTGCCAGCAGCTCCGGGACTAGCGGCTCCTACAATGAGCAGTTCTTC. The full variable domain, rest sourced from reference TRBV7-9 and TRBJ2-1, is DTGVSQNPRHKITKRGQNVTFRCDPISEHNRLYWYRQTLGQGPEFLTYFQNEAQLEKSRLLSDRFSAERPKGSFSTLEIQRTEQGDSAMYLCASSSGTSGSYNEQFFGPGTRLTVL.

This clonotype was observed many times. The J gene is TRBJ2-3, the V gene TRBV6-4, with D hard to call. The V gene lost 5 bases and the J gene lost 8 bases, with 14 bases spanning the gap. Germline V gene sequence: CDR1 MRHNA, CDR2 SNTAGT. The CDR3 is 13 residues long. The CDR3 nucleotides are TGTGCCAGCAGTAGTTCCAGATCCCTTACGCAGTATTTT. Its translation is CASSSSRSLTQYF.

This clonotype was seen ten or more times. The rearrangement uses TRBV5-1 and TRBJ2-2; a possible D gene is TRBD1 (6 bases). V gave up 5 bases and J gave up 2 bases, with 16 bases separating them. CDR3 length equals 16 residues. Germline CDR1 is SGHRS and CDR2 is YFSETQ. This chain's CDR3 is CASRDTGKPNTGELFF. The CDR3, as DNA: TGCGCCAGCAGGGATACAGGGAAGCCCAACACCGGGGAGCTGTTTTTT.

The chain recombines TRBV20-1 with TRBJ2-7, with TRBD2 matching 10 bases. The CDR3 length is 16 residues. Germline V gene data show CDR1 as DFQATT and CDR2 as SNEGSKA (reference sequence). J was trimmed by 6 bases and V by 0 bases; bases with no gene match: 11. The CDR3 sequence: CSARDRRLAGAGEQYF. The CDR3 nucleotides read TGCAGTGCTAGAGATAGGCGGCTAGCGGGAGCTGGCGAGCAGTACTTC.